This is a list of T cell receptor beta chains from one sample in a study of spatial heterogeneity in lung cancer. Each CDR3 protein gets one entry after TCRdb re-called the 5' RACE reads with MiXCR. This table holds about 9,800 distinct CDR3 sequences, roughly 50% found once. Sequencing was performed on lung tumor tissue, taken at surgery. The receptor source for this set is a female donor with early-stage non-small cell lung cancer. Each CDR3 is given with its conserved first and last residue. D genes are given only for firm matches. A clone size is listed for some rows: how often the clone was seen (once, few, many), or a class if it is expanded.

d_call j_call clone_size v_call cdr3_nt cdr3_aa
. TRBJ2-5 . TRBV7-2 TGTGCCAGCAGCTTGACGGGGCTCCCGGGGGAGACCCAGTACTTC CASSLTGLPGETQYF
. TRBJ2-2 . TRBV12-3/TRBV12-4 TGTGCCAGCAGTACAGGGAGCCCCGGGGAGCTGTTTTTT CASSTGSPGELFF
. TRBJ2-7 . TRBV20-1 TGCAGTGCTAGTCCGCTAGGGACCTCCGAGCAGTACTTC CSASPLGTSEQYF
TRBD1 TRBJ2-5 . TRBV7-2 TGTGCCAGCAGCTCTGACAGGGGGGGAGAGACCCAGTACTTC CASSSDRGGETQYF
. TRBJ2-5 . TRBV15 TGTGCCACCAGCAGGGAAGGGCCCGGGAGCGTCAAAGAGACCCAGTACTTC CATSREGPGSVKETQYF
. TRBJ2-7 . TRBV5-6 TGTGCCAGCAGCTTCGGGAACGAGCAGTACTTC CASSFGNEQYF
TRBD1 TRBJ2-7 . TRBV5-1 TGCGCCAGCAGCTTGGCTCGGACAGGGATCTACGAGCAGTACTTC CASSLARTGIYEQYF
TRBD2 TRBJ2-3 few TRBV4-3 TGCGCCAAACACTGGCGGGGGGGCCCCAGCACAGATACGCAGTATTTT CAKHWRGGPSTDTQYF
. TRBJ2-2 . TRBV7-6 TGTGCCAGCAGCTTAGGGGGCACCGGGGAGCTGTTTTTT CASSLGGTGELFF
. TRBJ2-3 . TRBV7-9 TGTGCCAGCAGCTTAGGGACAGCCACAGATACGCAGTATTTT CASSLGTATDTQYF
. TRBJ1-1 . TRBV27 TGTGCCAGCAGTTTCTACGGGGGAACTGAAGCTTTCTTT CASSFYGGTEAFF
TRBD2 TRBJ2-5 . TRBV7-2 TGTGCCAGCAGCTACGGACTAGCGGTGACCCAGTACTTC CASSYGLAVTQYF
. TRBJ2-5 medium-sized TRBV10-3 TGTGCCATCAGTGGACAAGCACAAGAGACCCAGTACTTC CAISGQAQETQYF
. TRBJ1-3 . TRBV27 TGTGCCAGCAGTAGCCGGGCCAGCAGAAACACCATATATTTT CASSSRASRNTIYF
. TRBJ1-4 . TRBV4-3 TGCGCCAGCAGCCAAGATCAGGCAGGGATTTTTGAAAAACTGTTTTTT CASSQDQAGIFEKLFF
. TRBJ1-5 . TRBV12-3/TRBV12-4 TGTGCCAGCAGTCCACAGGGTAGCAATCAGCCCCAGCATTTT CASSPQGSNQPQHF
. TRBJ1-2 . TRBV5-4 TGTGCCAGCAGCTTGGGACAGCCGTACTATGGCTACACCTTC CASSLGQPYYGYTF
. TRBJ2-7 few TRBV7-9 TGTGCCAGCAGCTCCCGGGAAGGGATCTACGAGCAGTACTTC CASSSREGIYEQYF
. TRBJ2-4 . TRBV12-3/TRBV12-4 TGTGCCAGCAGTTTCAGGAACATTCAGTACTTC CASSFRNIQYF
. TRBJ1-1 once TRBV4-2 TGTGCCAGCAGCTTACAAATGAACACTGAAGCTTTCTTT CASSLQMNTEAFF
. TRBJ2-7 . TRBV5-1 TGCGCCAGCAGCTCCCAGGGCTACGAGCAGTACTTC CASSSQGYEQYF
. TRBJ2-7 . TRBV12-3/TRBV12-4 TGTGCCAGCAGTTTTCGTAGTTCCTCCTACGAGCAGTACTTC CASSFRSSSYEQYF
TRBD1 TRBJ1-2 . TRBV5-1 TGCGCCAGCAGCTTCGGACAGGGGGCTAAGTATGGCTACACCTTC CASSFGQGAKYGYTF
. TRBJ1-1 . TRBV4-2 TGTGCCAGCAGCTCTCAGGGTGGTGAAGCTTTCTTT CASSSQGGEAFF
. TRBJ2-1 . TRBV15 TGTGCCACCGGAAAGTTCACCTCTAATGAGCAGTTCTTC CATGKFTSNEQFF
. TRBJ1-5 once TRBV20-1 TGCAGTGCTAGAGAGGGACAAAGCAATCAGCCCCAGCATTTT CSAREGQSNQPQHF
. TRBJ1-5 few TRBV7-8 TGTGCCAGCAGCTTAGTTGGAGCCGTTCGGTCGGGCCAGCCCCAGCATTTT CASSLVGAVRSGQPQHF
. TRBJ1-6 . TRBV7-9 TGTGCCAGCAGCTTAGCGGAGGGAAAGGGAAGCTCCTATAATTCACCCCTCCACTTT CASSLAEGKGSSYNSPLHF
. TRBJ2-5 . TRBV11-2 TGTGCCAGCAGGGGGCTTCCGTTACAAGAGACCCAGTACTTC CASRGLPLQETQYF
. TRBJ2-1 . TRBV29-1 TGCAGCGTTGGGACAAATTACAATGAGCAGTTCTTC CSVGTNYNEQFF
TRBD1 TRBJ2-1 medium-sized TRBV5-6 TGTGCCAGCAGCCGACAGGGGGCTGGAAACAATGAGCAGTTCTTC CASSRQGAGNNEQFF
. TRBJ2-3 . TRBV7-2 TGTGCCAGCAGCACGGGCCTAGGGACAGATACGCAGTATTTT CASSTGLGTDTQYF
TRBD1 TRBJ2-1 . TRBV12-3/TRBV12-4 TGTGCCAGCAGTCCGGGACAGGGGAGGATGTATGAGCAGTTCTTC CASSPGQGRMYEQFF
. TRBJ2-3 . TRBV24-1 TGTGCCACCAGTGATTTAGCCCCCCGTGGGGATACGCAGTATTTT CATSDLAPRGDTQYF
TRBD1 TRBJ1-1 . TRBV10-1 TGCGCCAGCAGTGAGGCTGGGACAGGGAAAGCTTTCTTT CASSEAGTGKAFF
. TRBJ1-5 . TRBV7-9 TGTGCCAGCAGCTCAGACCCTCCCGGATCTTATAGCAATCAGCCCCAGCATTTT CASSSDPPGSYSNQPQHF
. TRBJ1-6 . TRBV5-4 TGTGCCAGCAGCTTCGGTCTTCTCTATAATTCACCCCTCCACTTT CASSFGLLYNSPLHF
. TRBJ2-2 few TRBV28 TGTGCCAGCAGTTTCGCTGGGTATCACACCGGGGAGCTGTTTTTT CASSFAGYHTGELFF
. TRBJ1-5 few TRBV20-1 TGCAGTGCTACCGATGCGTGGGGAAGGAGGAATCAGCCCCAGCATTTT CSATDAWGRRNQPQHF
. TRBJ1-4 few TRBV6-5 TGTGCCAGCAGAGCTAAATGGGGAAAACTGTTTTTT CASRAKWGKLFF
. TRBJ1-5 . TRBV4-1 TGCGCCAGCAGCCTCGAATGGGGTCGGCGTCAGCCCCAGCATTTT CASSLEWGRRQPQHF
. TRBJ2-1 . TRBV7-3 TGTGCCAGCAGCTTAACACCCCCTCAGGGCGGGTTCGTGTACAATGAGCAGTTCTTC CASSLTPPQGGFVYNEQFF
TRBD2 TRBJ2-1 . TRBV10-3 TGTGCCATCGGGACTAGCGGGGGCGTGAGCTCCTACAATGAGCAGTTCTTC CAIGTSGGVSSYNEQFF
. TRBJ1-4 . TRBV7-9 TGTGCGGGCCCGACCGGGGGCCGGGAAAAACTGTTTTTT CAGPTGGREKLFF
TRBD1 TRBJ2-3 . TRBV6-2/TRBV6-3 TGTGCCAGCAGACCTACGGGACAGGGTGTAGATACGCAGTATTTT CASRPTGQGVDTQYF
. TRBJ1-5 . TRBV20-1 TGCAGTGCTAGTGAGGCACACAGTTATAGCAATCAGCCCCAGCATTTT CSASEAHSYSNQPQHF
TRBD1 TRBJ1-1 . TRBV28 TGTGCCAGCAGTTTTGACAGGGACACTGAAGCTTTCTTT CASSFDRDTEAFF
TRBD1 TRBJ1-5 few TRBV6-6 TGTGCCAGCAGCAACAACAGGGGAGGTCAGCCCCAGCATTTT CASSNNRGGQPQHF
. TRBJ1-2 . TRBV2 TGTGCCAGCAGTCTCCAGGGTTATGGCTACACCTTC CASSLQGYGYTF
. TRBJ1-5 . TRBV4-3 TGCGCCAGCAGCCTTCCAAGGCCAGGATGGCGGCCTGATCAGCCCCAGCATTTT CASSLPRPGWRPDQPQHF
TRBD2 TRBJ2-7 . TRBV20-1 TGCAGTGCTTACACTAGCGGGGGGTTCGGGCAGTACTTC CSAYTSGGFGQYF
. TRBJ2-3 . TRBV12-3/TRBV12-4 TGTGCCAGCGGTCGGGACGTGTCGCAGTATTTT CASGRDVSQYF
. TRBJ2-3 . TRBV2 TGTGCCAGCAGTGAAAGGATCACCACAGATACGCAGTATTTT CASSERITTDTQYF
. TRBJ2-5 . TRBV2 TGTGCCAGCAGCCGGACAGCCCAAGAGACCCAGTACTTC CASSRTAQETQYF
. TRBJ1-2 . TRBV11-3 TGTGCCAGCAGACGTACAGGTCCGGCAGGCTACACCTTC CASRRTGPAGYTF
. TRBJ2-7 . TRBV2 TGTGCCAGCAGTCTACAGGGCGAGCAGTACTTC CASSLQGEQYF
. TRBJ2-5 few TRBV7-6 TGTGCCAGCAGCTTAGGAGCCAGCAAAGGAGAGACCCAGTACTTC CASSLGASKGETQYF
TRBD2 TRBJ2-1 few TRBV7-9 TGTGCCAGCAGCTTAGCGATACTAGCGGTGAACAATGAGCAGTTCTTC CASSLAILAVNNEQFF
TRBD1 TRBJ2-7 once TRBV5-1 TGCGCCAGCAGCCCGGATGGGGACAGGGCCTACGAGCAGTACTTC CASSPDGDRAYEQYF
TRBD2 TRBJ2-5 few TRBV5-1 TGCGCCAGCAGCTTCCTCAGCCCAGGTAGCGGGACTTACCAAGAGACCCAGTACTTC CASSFLSPGSGTYQETQYF